Each of the 9 T cell receptor beta chains below was sequenced from the same sample in a study of OX40 agonist ivuxolimab in advanced cancers. Sequenced by immunoSEQ multiplex PCR; TCRdb stores in-frame clones only, minus some. The sample has 98,000 or so clones; under 95% are singletons. The sequencing here drew on CD4+ or CD8+ T cells sorted from blood, taken in a trial of the OX40 agonist ivuxolimab. These receptors came from an adult with an advanced solid tumor such as melanoma, head and neck, liver or kidney cancer.

The chain couples TRBV29-1 to TRBJ1-5; D is perhaps TRBD1 (5 bases). The CDR3 is made up of 16 amino acids. The V gene lost 4 bases and the J gene lost 2 bases, with 18 bases spanning the gap. Germline lookup yields CDR1 SQVTM and CDR2 ANQGSEA. CDR3: CSVAGREGLGNQPQHF. CDR3 sequence (DNA): TGCAGCGTTGCCGGCAGGGAGGGTTTGGGCAATCAGCCCCAGCATTTT.

The chain carries TRBV19 and TRBJ1-1; D is undetermined. The V end lost 2 bases, the J end lost 5 bases, and 15 bases lay between the germline ends. Per the germline V gene, CDR1 is LNHDA and CDR2 is SQIVND (reference sequence). This CDR3 is built from 15 residues. The CDR3 DNA sequence: TGTGCCAGTAGTATACGAGGGAGGGCGAAAACTGAAGCTTTCTTT. Amino acid sequence: CASSIRGRAKTEAFF.

The chain recombines TRBV11-2 with TRBJ2-5, with D maybe TRBD1 (5 bases). V lost 1 base, J lost 4 bases, and 10 bases lay in between. Germline CDR1 reads SGHAT; CDR2 reads FQNNGV. The CDR3 is made up of 14 amino acids. In DNA, the CDR3 is TGTGCCAGCAGCTTAGTGCAGGGCGGAGAGACCCAGTACTTC. The encoded protein is CASSLVQGGETQYF.

This clone showed up just a few times. This chain connects TRBV6-4 to TRBJ2-5; D is perhaps TRBD1 or TRBD2 (5 bases each). Trimming shortened V by 3 bases and J by 0 bases, and 17 bases separated the two germline ends. This CDR3 has 17 amino acids. Per germline, CDR1 MRHNA and CDR2 SNTAGT. CDR3 in amino acids: CASSECSGRKYQETQYF. DNA of the CDR3: TGTGCCAGCAGTGAATGTTCGGGACGAAAGTACCAAGAGACCCAGTACTTC.

The rearrangement links TRBV7-9 to TRBJ2-2; 9 bases line up with TRBD1. Germline-derived CDR1 and CDR2 are SEHNR and FQNEAQ (reference sequence). CDR3 size: 16 residues. V lost 5 bases and J lost 3; bases outside the gene matches: 7. The CDR3 DNA follows: TGTGCCAGCAGCCCACCGGGACAGGGCGACACCGGGGAGCTGTTTTTT. Translation gives CASSPPGQGDTGELFF.

A single count supports this clone. This chain links TRBV10-1 with TRBJ2-7; 10 bases agree with TRBD2. V lost 0 bases to trimming and J lost 6 bases; unmatched junction nucleotides: 8. The CDR3 runs to 16 residues. CDR1 is WNHNN, CDR2 SYGVQD, per germline (reference sequence). The CDR3 reads CASSESRSGGVIEQYF. The CDR3 nucleotides read TGCGCCAGCAGTGAGTCGAGAAGCGGGGGGGTAATCGAGCAGTACTTC.

J is TRBJ2-7 and V is TRBV18; a weak D match, TRBD1 (6 bases). The germline gives CDR1 KGHSH, CDR2 LQKENI. Trimming pared 0 bases from V and 4 bases from J, leaving 10 bases between. This CDR3 spans 14 amino acids. CDR3 DNA: TGTGCCAGCTCACCACCTAGCAGGGGTTACGAGCAGTACTTC. Translating it yields CASSPPSRGYEQYF.

This rearrangement joins TRBV13 to TRBJ2-5, with 7 bases identical to TRBD1. V lost 4 bases and J lost 4; bases outside the gene matches: 9. CDR3 length: 15 amino acids. Germline V gives CDR1 PRHDT, CDR2 FYEKMQ (reference sequence). The CDR3 loop is CASSSSGTAGETQYF. CDR3 DNA: TGTGCCAGCAGCTCCTCCGGGACAGCTGGAGAGACCCAGTACTTC. Full variable domain (missing parts from reference TRBV13 and TRBJ2-5): AAGVIQSPRHLIKEKRETATLKCYPIPRHDTVYWYQQGPGQDPQFLISFYEKMQSDKGSIPDRFSAQQFSDYHSELNMSSLELGDSALYFCASSSSGTAGETQYFGPGTRLLVL.

The chain has TRBV15 and TRBJ1-6; the D gene is possibly TRBD1 (5 bases). CDR3 size: 15 residues. Looked up from germline, CDR1 is LNHNV and CDR2 is YYDKDF (reference sequence). V was pared by 3 bases and J by 9 bases, with 15 bases between. CDR3 in DNA: TGTGCCACCAGCAGCGACAGCCTAAGAAGTTCACCCCTCCACTTT. Translation: CATSSDSLRSSPLHF.